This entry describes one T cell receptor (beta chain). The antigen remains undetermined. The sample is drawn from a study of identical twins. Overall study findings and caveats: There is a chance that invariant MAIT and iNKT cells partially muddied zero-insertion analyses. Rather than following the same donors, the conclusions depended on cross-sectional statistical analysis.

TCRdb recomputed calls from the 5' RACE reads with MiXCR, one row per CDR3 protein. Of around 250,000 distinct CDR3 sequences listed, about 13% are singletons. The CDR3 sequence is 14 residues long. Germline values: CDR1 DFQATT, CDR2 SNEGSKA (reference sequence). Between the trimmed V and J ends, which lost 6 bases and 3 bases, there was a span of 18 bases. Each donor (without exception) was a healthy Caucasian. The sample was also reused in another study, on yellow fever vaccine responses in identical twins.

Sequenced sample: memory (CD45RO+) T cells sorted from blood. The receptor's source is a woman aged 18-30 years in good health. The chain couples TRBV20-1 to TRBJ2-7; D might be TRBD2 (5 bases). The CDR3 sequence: CSARSPHGNYEQYF. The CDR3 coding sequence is TGCAGTGCGAGATCCCCTCACGGGAACTACGAGCAGTACTTC.